This T cell receptor beta chain was sequenced for a study of PD-L1 blockade in urothelial cancer listed by TCRdb under 2017. A note on the overall study: All patients started therapy around 2014 and received atezolizumab 1,200 mg intravenously every 3 weeks. Twenty-five of 29 patients were identified as males with urothelial cancer of bladder origin, and a prior smoking history was reported by 18 of 29 patients. An ECOG performance status of 0 or 1 was recorded for the patients, and 0 to 3 prior chemotherapy regimens had been received by the patients. Blood samples were analyzed at 3 weeks after treatment start (second dose) and at 6 weeks after treatment start. A median of 141,255 T cells and 65,000 to 90,000 unique TCRs was obtained from blood samples, and a median clonality of about 0.08 was observed. The study, an exploratory multi-omic analysis, examined somatic, immune and clinical correlates of response to PD-L1 blockade with atezolizumab in urothelial cancer. Pretreatment tumor samples, along with matched peripheral blood serially collected before and after atezolizumab treatment, were subjected to TCR sequencing. Durable clinical benefit was defined as a progression-free survival longer than 6 months, and TCR features were additionally tested against progression-free survival and overall survival. In the same patients, whole exome sequencing and RNA sequencing of pretreatment tumors were performed in addition to TCR sequencing. Durable clinical benefit was achieved by nine patients but not by the remaining 20. Approximately 29 patients had pretreatment blood TCR-seq, 24 had at least one posttreatment blood collection, and 24 had tumor TCR-seq.

As regards this clone: This clone's antigen is unknown. Per-nucleotide qualities are absent, and no much larger clonotype sits a single base away.

The intended sense of this specimen's time point label: pretreatment peripheral blood. The cohort comprised 29 patients with locally advanced or metastatic urothelial carcinoma treated at Memorial Sloan Kettering on a trial protocol. Peripheral blood mononuclear cells were collected pretreatment and during treatment, at between 1 and 8 total time points per patient. The Qiagen DNeasy Blood extraction kit was used to purify genomic DNA from total PBMCs and from tumor samples. PBMCs were collected pretreatment and during treatment, and were isolated and stored as previously described. The CDR3 has 15 amino acids, counting the end cysteine and phenylalanine. CDR3 DNA only is kept here, 45 bases in frame from base 1. V sheds 3 bases and J sheds 0 bases, leaving 7 bases between their ends. The germline V gene encodes CDR1 SGHRS and CDR2 YFSETQ. Study-wide findings and limitations: Because of the small sample size (n ≈ 29) and the many exploratory analyses performed, the results are intended to be regarded as hypothesis-generating. Patients with durable benefit showed greater expansion of tumor-associated TCR clones in peripheral blood 3 weeks after starting treatment (n ≈ 20, p = 0.022). Improved progression-free and overall survival was associated with having pretreatment peripheral blood TCR clonality below the median.

To estimate absolute template abundance from read counts, synthetic TCR analog templates were spiked into each PCR. The immunoSEQ assay used bias-controlled V and J gene primers to amplify TCRbeta CDR3 regions from genomic DNA. Sequencing of rearranged TCRbeta segments was performed at approximately 20X coverage. Per the authors' processing: Clustering was used to correct sequencing errors, and CDR3s were annotated against IMGT so that V, D and J genes could be assigned. Out-of-frame and stop-codon sequences were excluded, and only productive TCRbeta rearrangements were used in downstream analyses. Clonality was calculated as one minus the Shannon entropy normalized by the log of the number of unique productive sequences. Clones differing between time points or between blood and tumor were identified using Fisher's exact test with Benjamini-Hochberg correction, with an adjusted p below 0.01 applied as the threshold. Imported from immuneACCESS, the table was reduced by TCRdb to in-frame sequences with V and J called. These copies leave out some clones; in studies compared against another copy, an unresolved V gene accounts for under half, and the cause of the remainder is not known. Clone size and V and J calls were adopted from that table, with D and trimming inferred from the DNA. For this sample there are approximately 94,000 clones; roughly 84% appear just once. The top ten constitute roughly 2% of the sample.

The TCR was taken from a man in his 60s with urothelial cancer. The chain employs TRBV5-1 and TRBJ1-6, and TRBD1 may be the D gene, going by 6 matching bases. The material sequenced was PBMCs, taken around atezolizumab (anti-PD-L1) treatment. The DNA sequence is given as TGCGCCAGCAGCTCGGACAGCTCCTATAATTCACCCCTCCACTTT. Translated, it reads CASSSDSSYNSPLHF. The CDR3, completed at both ends by the reference TRBV5-1 and TRBJ1-6 genes, gives the full variable domain KAGVTQTPRYLIKTRGQQVTLSCSPISGHRSVSWYQQTPGQGLQFLFEYFSETQRNKGNFPGRFSGRQFSNSRSEMNVSTLELGDSALYLCASSSDSSYNSPLHFGNGTRLTVT.